Below, 14 T cell receptor beta chains from the same sample are listed, as sequenced in a study of T cell responses to AZD1222 COVID-19 vaccine. The protocol was immunoSEQ multiplex PCR, while the TCRdb copy is restricted to in-frame clones and leaves out a portion. The sample lists 100,000 to 150,000 clones, 88% occurring once. The sample here was peripheral blood, taken on day 0 of MenACWY control vaccination. The receptor set was obtained from an adult in good health.

CDR3 DNA: TGTGCCACCAGTGAACCGGGACCGACCTCTGGGGCCAACGTCCTGACTTTC. It specifies CATSEPGPTSGANVLTF. The chain uses TRBV24-1 and TRBJ2-6; D possibly uses TRBD1 or TRBD2 (5 bases each). Germline V gives CDR1 KGHDR, CDR2 SFDVKD. V shed 4 bases and J shed 0 bases, with 12 bases lying between them. This CDR3 has 17 amino acids.

The chain has TRBV11-2 and TRBJ1-1; the match to TRBD1 covers 7 bases. The trim removed 5 bases at V and 2 bases at J, leaving 8 bases unmatched. The CDR3 length is 15 residues. Germline assignment: CDR1 SGHAT and CDR2 FQNNGV. CDR3 amino acids: CASSTRTGKNTEAFF. Written as DNA, the CDR3 is TGTGCCAGCAGCACCCGGACAGGAAAAAACACTGAAGCTTTCTTT.

The J gene is TRBJ1-1, the V gene TRBV11-2; TRBD1 matches at 7 bases. V gave up 4 bases and J gave up 1 base; unmatched junction bases: 6. The CDR3 extends over 15 amino acids. CDR1 and CDR2 (germline): SGHAT, FQNNGV. CDR3 DNA sequence: TGTGCCAGCAGCTCACAGACAGGGACGAACACTGAAGCTTTCTTT. Residues: CASSSQTGTNTEAFF.

J is TRBJ2-6 and V is TRBV9; D unresolved. Germline V gene lookup returns CDR1 SGDLS and CDR2 YYNGEE. Trimming shortened V by 4 bases and J by 12 bases, and 11 bases separated the two germline ends. The CDR3 spans 12 residues. The CDR3 spells CASSPKKGVLTF. The CDR3 nucleotides read TGTGCCAGCAGCCCAAAAAAAGGCGTCCTGACTTTC.

This clone showed up just once. This chain connects TRBV27 to TRBJ1-1; TRBD1 is a possible D gene (5 bases). Deletions cut 10 bases from V and 4 bases from J, with 19 bases between. From germline, CDR1 is MNHEY and CDR2 SMNVEV (reference sequence). The CDR3 is made up of 14 amino acids. This CDR3 is CATASQGPVTEAFF. DNA for the CDR3: TGTGCCACCGCTAGTCAGGGACCGGTCACTGAAGCTTTCTTT.

The chain carries TRBV5-1 and TRBJ1-1, with D unresolved. From germline, CDR1 is SGHRS and CDR2 YFSETQ. V was trimmed by 3 bases and J by 3 bases, leaving 12 bases between them. CDR3 size: 14 residues. CDR3 sequence: CASSSRTWDTEAFF. The CDR3 bases are TGCGCCAGCAGCTCCCGGACCTGGGACACTGAAGCTTTCTTT.

This chain connects TRBV6-5 to TRBJ2-7; no clear D. The CDR3 is 15 residues long. Germline-derived CDR1 and CDR2 are MNHEY and SVGAGI. The V end lost 3 bases, the J end lost 0 bases, and 12 bases lay between the germline ends. As DNA, the CDR3 is TGTGCCAGCAGTTATTACGGGTCCCGCTCCTACGAGCAGTACTTC. Its protein product is CASSYYGSRSYEQYF.

The chain is built from TRBV13 and TRBJ2-1; 11 bases agree with TRBD2. There are 19 residues in the CDR3. V dropped 2 bases and J dropped 0; count of bases not matched to a gene: 9. CDR1 is PRHDT and CDR2 is FYEKMQ in the germline V gene (reference sequence). CDR3 loop: CASSLLASGRTSSYNEQFF. The CDR3 DNA reads TGTGCCAGCAGCTTACTGGCTAGCGGGAGGACTAGCTCCTACAATGAGCAGTTCTTC.

The chain combines TRBV19 with TRBJ2-3; D is unclear. V was trimmed by 1 base and J by 2 bases, leaving 7 bases between them. CDR3 length: 14 amino acids. Germline V gives CDR1 LNHDA, CDR2 SQIVND (reference sequence). For the CDR3, the DNA is TGTGCCAGTAGTATAGGGCCCGCCACAGATACGCAGTATTTT. This translates into CASSIGPATDTQYF. The variable domain in full, with the rest retrieved from reference TRBV19 and TRBJ2-3, is DGGITQSPKYLFRKEGQNVTLSCEQNLNHDAMYWYRQDPGQGLRLIYYSQIVNDFQKGDIAEGYSVSREKKESFPLTVTSAQKNPTAFYLCASSIGPATDTQYFGPGTRLTVL.

This chain joins TRBV30 and TRBJ2-5; 7 bases line up with TRBD1. CDR1 is GTSNPN and CDR2 is SVGIG in the germline V gene (reference sequence). The CDR3 totals 14 residues. Trimming took 4 bases from V and 5 from J; bases not matched to a gene: 10. CDR3 sequence (DNA): TGTGCCTGGACCACCATCGACAGGGCTGAGACCCAGTACTTC. Protein product: CAWTTIDRAETQYF.

The chain couples TRBV6-5 to TRBJ2-7, with TRBD2 matching over 12 bases. After removal of 8 bases from V and 4 bases from J, the junction contained 9 bases not matched to a gene. The germline gives CDR1 MNHEY, CDR2 SVGAGI. The CDR3 covers 15 residues. The CDR3: CASLGVTSGRYEQYF. The CDR3 DNA is TGTGCCAGCCTAGGGGTTACTAGCGGGAGGTACGAGCAGTACTTC.

This clone was seen only a few times. This chain uses TRBV7-9 with TRBJ2-2; possibly TRBD2 for D (5 bases). Trimming pared 4 bases from V and 6 bases from J, leaving 18 bases between. The CDR3 is 16 residues long. The germline V gene encodes CDR1 SEHNR and CDR2 FQNEAQ (reference sequence). As DNA, the CDR3 is TGTGCCAGCAGCTCGGGCGGAGGTGCGGCGGCCGGGGAGCTGTTTTTT. It yields the protein CASSSGGGAAAGELFF.

This clone is labeled as medium-sized. The chain combines TRBV30 with TRBJ2-5; D not certain. Trimming shortened V by 1 base and J by 4 bases, and 10 bases separated the two germline ends. This CDR3 has 13 residues. Germline CDR1 is GTSNPN and CDR2 is SVGIG (reference sequence). CDR3 residues: CAWSGPARETQYF. Written as DNA, the CDR3 is TGTGCCTGGAGTGGTCCTGCCCGAGAGACCCAGTACTTC.

This chain links TRBV6-1 with TRBJ1-4; D might be TRBD1 (6 bases). The CDR3 extends over 14 amino acids. Between the trimmed V and J ends, which lost 2 bases and 11 bases, there was a span of 15 bases. The V gene's germline CDR1 is MNHNS and CDR2 SASEGT. The CDR3 region has the DNA TGTGCCAGCAGTGAAAACAGGGCGGTCGTCAAACTGTTTTTT. Its protein product is CASSENRAVVKLFF.